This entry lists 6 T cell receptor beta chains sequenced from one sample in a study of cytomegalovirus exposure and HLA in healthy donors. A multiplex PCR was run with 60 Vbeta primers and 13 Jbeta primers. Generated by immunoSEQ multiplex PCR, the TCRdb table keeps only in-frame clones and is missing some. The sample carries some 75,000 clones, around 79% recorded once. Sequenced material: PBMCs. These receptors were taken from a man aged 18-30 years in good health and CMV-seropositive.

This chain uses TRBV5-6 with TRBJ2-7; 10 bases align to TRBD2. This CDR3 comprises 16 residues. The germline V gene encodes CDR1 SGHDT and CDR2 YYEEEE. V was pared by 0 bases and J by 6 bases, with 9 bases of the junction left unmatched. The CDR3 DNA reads TGTGCCAGCAGCTTGGTGGCTAGCGGGAGTTTTTCCGAGCAGTACTTC. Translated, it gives CASSLVASGSFSEQYF.

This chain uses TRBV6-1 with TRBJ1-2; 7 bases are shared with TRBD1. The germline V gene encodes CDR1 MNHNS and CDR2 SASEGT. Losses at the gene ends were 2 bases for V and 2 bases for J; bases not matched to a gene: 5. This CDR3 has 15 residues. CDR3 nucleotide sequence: TGTGCCAGCAGTGAAATGACCAGGGGGAACTATGGCTACACCTTC. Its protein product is CASSEMTRGNYGYTF.

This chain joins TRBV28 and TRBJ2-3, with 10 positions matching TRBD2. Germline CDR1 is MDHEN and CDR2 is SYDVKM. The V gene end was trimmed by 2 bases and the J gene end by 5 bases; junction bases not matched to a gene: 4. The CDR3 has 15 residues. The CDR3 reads CASSLAAGGVDTQYF. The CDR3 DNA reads TGTGCCAGCAGTTTAGCAGCGGGAGGGGTAGATACGCAGTATTTT.

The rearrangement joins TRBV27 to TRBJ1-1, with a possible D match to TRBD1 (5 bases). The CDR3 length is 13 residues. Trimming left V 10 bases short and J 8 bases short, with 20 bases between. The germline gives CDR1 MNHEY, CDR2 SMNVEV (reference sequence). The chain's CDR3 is CATKWTVGAEAFF. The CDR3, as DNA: TGTGCCACAAAATGGACGGTTGGGGCGGAAGCTTTCTTT.

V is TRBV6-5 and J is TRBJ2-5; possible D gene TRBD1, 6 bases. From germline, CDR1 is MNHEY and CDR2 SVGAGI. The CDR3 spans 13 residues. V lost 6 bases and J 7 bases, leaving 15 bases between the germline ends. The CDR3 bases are TGTGCCAGCAGCCCCGACAGGTTGTCGACCCAGTACTTC. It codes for CASSPDRLSTQYF.

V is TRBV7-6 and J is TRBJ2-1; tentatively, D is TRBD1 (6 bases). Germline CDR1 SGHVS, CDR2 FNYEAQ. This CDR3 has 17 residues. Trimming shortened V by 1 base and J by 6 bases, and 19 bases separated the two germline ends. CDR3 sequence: CASSLVFGSTGSNEQFF. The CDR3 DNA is TGTGCCAGCAGCTTAGTCTTCGGTTCGACAGGAAGCAATGAGCAGTTCTTC.